A single sample is the source of the 23 T cell receptor beta chains below, sequenced in a study of CD4 T cells in relation to SARS-CoV-2 and coronaviruses (dated by TCRdb to the early 2020s). CD4+ T cells from unexposed donors were collected before the COVID-19 pandemic (2011-2018). The EasySep CD4+ T cell isolation kit was used to isolate CD4+ T cells once the cultures had run for roughly eleven days. What these receptors recognize is not known. Library preparation was by the immunoSEQ multiplex PCR assay. TCRdb holds this immuneACCESS table with in-frame rearrangements only. Some clones are missing; in checked studies, unresolved V genes explain under half, and the rest has no known cause. The sample includes 20,000 to 25,000 clones, with about 70% observed a single time. In total, the top ten clones hold around 17% of the sample. Material: CD4+ T cells from PBMCs, cultured in vitro. The receptors here all came from a human donor in good health.

V is TRBV6-1 and J is TRBJ2-1; tentatively, D is TRBD1 or TRBD2 (6 bases each). The CDR3 spans 16 residues. Germline loops: CDR1 MNHNS, CDR2 SASEGT. The V end was cut by 2 bases, the J end by 7 bases, with 18 bases between. The CDR3 DNA reads as TGTGCCAGCAGTGAACTACAGGGCTCAAGCGGGAATGAGCAGTTCTTC. Amino acid sequence: CASSELQGSSGNEQFF.

The chain carries TRBV6-1 and TRBJ2-1; 11 bases agree with TRBD2. Trimming removed 5 bases from V and 5 bases from J; junction bases left unmatched: 5. Germline lookup yields CDR1 MNHNS and CDR2 SASEGT. The CDR3 is 15 amino acids. CDR3 sequence (DNA): TGTGCCAGCAGTTTTACTAGCGGGAGTCACAATGAGCAGTTCTTC. Residues: CASSFTSGSHNEQFF.

Details on this clone: The junction departs from germline at one end; a sequencing error may be responsible. Other DNA sequences in this specimen translate into the identical CDR3. This rearrangement joins TRBV5-1 to TRBJ2-5; D is undetermined. The CDR3 covers 11 residues. Germline CDR1 and CDR2: SGHRS and YFSETQ. CDR3 DNA sequence: TGCGCCAGCAGTTTGGAAGAGACCCAGTACTTC. Translating it yields CASSLEETQYF.

The chain carries TRBV2 and TRBJ2-5, with D possibly being TRBD2 (7 bases). CDR3 length equals 16 residues. The V and J ends lost 6 bases and 3 bases respectively, with 20 bases between them. From germline, CDR1 is SNHLY and CDR2 FYNNEI. CDR3 coding DNA: TGTGCCAGCAGCCCGGGTGGGGGGGCAATTAAAGAGACCCAGTACTTC. Protein: CASSPGGGAIKETQYF. Looking up the rest from reference TRBV2 and TRBJ2-5 gives the full variable domain: EPEVTQTPSHQVTQMGQEVILRCVPISNHLYFYWYRQILGQKVEFLVSFYNNEISEKSEIFDDQFSVERPDGSNFTLKIRSTKLEDSAMYFCASSPGGGAIKETQYFGPGTRLLVL.

V and J are TRBV5-1 and TRBJ2-2, with 12 bases identical to TRBD1. The CDR3 runs 20 residues. V dropped 4 bases and J dropped 5; count of bases not matched to a gene: 18. CDR1 is SGHRS, CDR2 YFSETQ, per germline. For the CDR3, the DNA is TGCGCCAGCAGCCAGGGGACAGGGGGCGTTGAGGGCCGGCGAACCGGGGAGCTGTTTTTT. Its translation: CASSQGTGGVEGRRTGELFF.

The J gene is TRBJ1-1, the V gene TRBV4-3; the D is unclear. In germline, CDR1 is LGHNA, CDR2 YSLEER. This CDR3 is 14 amino acids long. Trimming removed 0 bases from V and 10 bases from J, with 15 bases in between. The CDR3 loop reads CASSQDRLVAGAFF. The CDR3 nucleotides are TGCGCCAGCAGCCAAGATAGGCTTGTTGCGGGAGCTTTCTTT.

The chain joins TRBV9 to TRBJ1-5, with a tentative D call TRBD1 (6 bases). Germline CDR1 is SGDLS and CDR2 is YYNGEE. Trimming cost V 4 bases and J 0 bases, with 11 bases left between them. This CDR3 has 15 amino acids. The CDR3 DNA reads TGTGCCAGCAGCCCTACAGGGTATAGCAATCAGCCCCAGCATTTT. Amino acids: CASSPTGYSNQPQHF.

There are a few counts of this clone. This chain uses TRBV18 with TRBJ1-1; possible D gene TRBD1, 6 bases. Germline CDR1 and CDR2: KGHSH and LQKENI. Trimming left V 2 bases short and J 1 base short, with 8 bases between. The CDR3 extends over 14 amino acids. The DNA for the CDR3 is TGTGCCAGCTCACCAGAACAGGGGAACACTGAAGCTTTCTTT. Translated: CASSPEQGNTEAFF.

This chain joins TRBV10-2 and TRBJ2-7, with unresolved D. CDR3 length: 14 amino acids. Germline values: CDR1 WSHSY, CDR2 SAAADI. V lost 4 bases to trimming and J lost 6 bases, with 16 bases between them. For the CDR3, the DNA is TGCGCCAGCAGTGTTAACCTCGTTACTGCCGAGCAGTACTTC. Translating it yields CASSVNLVTAEQYF.

This clone was seen a few times. The J gene is TRBJ1-2, the V gene TRBV1; the tabulated D call, TRBD1, remains unverified against the DNA. TRBV1 is shown as a pseudogene. The CDR3 is 14 amino acids. CDR3 residues: CTSDQGSTNYGYTF. CDR3 bases: TGCACCAGCGATCAGGGTAGCACGAACTATGGCTACACCTTC.

The V gene is TRBV2, the J gene TRBJ2-7, with TRBD2 as a possible D gene (6 bases). With 4 bases removed from V and 0 bases from J, the gap between germline ends came to 10 bases. This CDR3 contains 14 residues. Germline lookup yields CDR1 SNHLY and CDR2 FYNNEI. This CDR3 reads CASSGQGGSYEQYF. CDR3 DNA: TGTGCCAGCAGTGGGCAGGGAGGCTCCTACGAGCAGTACTTC.

The chain recombines TRBV11-2 with TRBJ2-5, with D unclear. CDR3 length: 14 amino acids. V dropped 4 bases and J dropped 7 bases, with 16 bases sitting between them. Looked up from germline, CDR1 is SGHAT and CDR2 is FQNNGV. The CDR3 DNA follows: TGTGCCAGCAGCTCGGAGACCGCGTGGGGGACCCAGTACTTC. Translating gives CASSSETAWGTQYF.

J is TRBJ2-5 and V is TRBV19, with no clear D. V dropped 1 base and J dropped 5 bases, with 14 bases sitting between them. The length of the CDR3 is 15 residues. CDR1 and CDR2 from the germline V gene are LNHDA and SQIVND (reference sequence). The CDR3 nucleotides are TGTGCCAGTAGTATAGGTGTGATGGTTTCTGAGACCCAGTACTTC. Translating gives CASSIGVMVSETQYF.

The chain employs TRBV5-1 and TRBJ1-1, with D possibly TRBD1 on 5 matching bases. CDR1 SGHRS and CDR2 YFSETQ come from the germline V gene. The V end was cut by 4 bases, the J end by 3 bases, with 19 bases between. The CDR3 length is 16 residues. The CDR3 region is CASSPEAGRLDTEAFF. The CDR3 DNA is TGCGCCAGCAGCCCGGAGGCAGGGAGGTTGGACACTGAAGCTTTCTTT.

CDR3 amino acids: CASSLAVAQGAGQPQHF. CDR3 sequence (DNA): TGTGCCAGCAGCTTAGCGGTGGCACAGGGGGCGGGCCAGCCCCAGCATTTT. The genes are TRBV7-2 and TRBJ1-5; 9 bases align to TRBD1. The length of the CDR3 is 17 residues. Germline V gene data show CDR1 as SGHTA and CDR2 as FQGNSA. The V gene end was trimmed by 0 bases and the J gene end by 7 bases; junction bases not matched to a gene: 10.

This clone has just a few counts. This sequence joins TRBV4-1 and TRBJ2-1; 10 nucleotides line up with TRBD2. Germline-derived CDR1 and CDR2 are MGHRA and YSYEKL. This CDR3 has 16 amino acids. Trimming took 0 bases from V and 5 from J; bases not matched to a gene: 4. CDR3 coding DNA: TGCGCCAGCAGCCAAGATTGGCTAGCGGGAGACAATGAGCAGTTCTTC. The encoded protein is CASSQDWLAGDNEQFF.

The rearrangement links TRBV11-2 to TRBJ1-4; TRBD1 is a possible D gene (5 bases). Trimming removed 4 bases at V and 7 bases at J, with 13 bases between. CDR1 is SGHAT, CDR2 FQNNGV, per germline. This CDR3 has 14 amino acids. The CDR3 bases are TGTGCCAGCAGCTCGCAGGGTTCTGTTGAAAAACTGTTTTTT. Protein sequence: CASSSQGSVEKLFF.

This clone was found a few times. The rearrangement uses TRBV24-1 and TRBJ1-2; D remains ambiguous. CDR1 KGHDR and CDR2 SFDVKD come from the germline V gene. The V end lost 4 bases, the J end lost 2 bases, and 16 bases lay between the germline ends. CDR3 length equals 16 residues. The CDR3 loop is CATSDWTGRPNYGYTF. The CDR3 region has the DNA TGTGCCACCAGTGACTGGACGGGCAGGCCCAACTATGGCTACACCTTC.

This chain connects TRBV25-1 to TRBJ2-3; D may be TRBD1 or TRBD2 (5 bases each). The germline V and J ends were trimmed by 2 bases and 4 bases, with 10 bases remaining between them. CDR1 and CDR2 (germline): MGHDK, SYGVNS. The CDR3 loop spans 14 amino acids. The CDR3 DNA reads as TGTGCCAGCAGTGAAAGGGACCCCCCAGATACGCAGTATTTT. It codes for CASSERDPPDTQYF.

This rearrangement joins TRBV2 to TRBJ2-1; 10 positions agree with TRBD2. Per germline, CDR1 SNHLY and CDR2 FYNNEI. The CDR3 length is 15 residues. J lost 6 bases, V lost 4 bases, and 6 bases had no gene match. CDR3 DNA sequence: TGTGCCAGCAGTGCGTCTAGCGGGAGCATCAATGAGCAGTTCTTC. Translated: CASSASSGSINEQFF.

This rearrangement joins TRBV5-4 to TRBJ2-1; 14 bases are a match to TRBD2. The germline CDR1 and CDR2 sequences are SGHNT and YYREEE (reference sequence). This CDR3 has 15 amino acids. J lost 6 bases, V lost 5 bases, and 4 bases had no gene match. Here the CDR3 DNA reads TGTGCCAGCAGAGCCGGGACTAGCGGGAGCAATGAGCAGTTCTTC. Translation: CASRAGTSGSNEQFF.

The rearrangement joins TRBV7-9 to TRBJ1-2; D possibly corresponds to TRBD1 (5 bases). Germline loops: CDR1 SEHNR, CDR2 FQNEAQ (reference sequence). This CDR3 contains 12 residues. Trimming pared 5 bases from V and 7 bases from J, leaving 11 bases between. The CDR3, as DNA: TGTGCCAGCAGCCAGGAGCAGGGTGGCTACACCTTC. It encodes CASSQEQGGYTF.

The CDR3 reads CASSPDSAYEATGNTIYF. The CDR3 DNA reads TGTGCCAGCAGCCCTGATTCCGCATACGAGGCCACTGGAAACACCATATATTTT. This chain links TRBV14 with TRBJ1-3; D is undetermined. Germline CDR1 reads SGHDN; CDR2 reads FVKESK. The CDR3 consists of 18 residues. The V end lost 4 bases, the J end lost 2 bases, and 21 bases lay between the germline ends.